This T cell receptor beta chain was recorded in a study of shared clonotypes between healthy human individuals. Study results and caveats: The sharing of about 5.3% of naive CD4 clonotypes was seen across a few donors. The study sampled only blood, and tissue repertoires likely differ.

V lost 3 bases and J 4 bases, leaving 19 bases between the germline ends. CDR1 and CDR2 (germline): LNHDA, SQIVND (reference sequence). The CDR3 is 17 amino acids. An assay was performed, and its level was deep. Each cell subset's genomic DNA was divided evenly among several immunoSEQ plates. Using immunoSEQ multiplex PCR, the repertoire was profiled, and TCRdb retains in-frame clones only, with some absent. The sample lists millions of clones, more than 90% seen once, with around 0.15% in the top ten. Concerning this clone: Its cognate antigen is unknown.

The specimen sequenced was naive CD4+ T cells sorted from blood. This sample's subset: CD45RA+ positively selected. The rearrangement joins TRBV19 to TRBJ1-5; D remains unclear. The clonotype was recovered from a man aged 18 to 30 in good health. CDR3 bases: TGTGCCAGTAGTATCACGAAAAAGGGAAAATCAAATCAGCCCCAGCATTTT. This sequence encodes CASSITKKGKSNQPQHF.